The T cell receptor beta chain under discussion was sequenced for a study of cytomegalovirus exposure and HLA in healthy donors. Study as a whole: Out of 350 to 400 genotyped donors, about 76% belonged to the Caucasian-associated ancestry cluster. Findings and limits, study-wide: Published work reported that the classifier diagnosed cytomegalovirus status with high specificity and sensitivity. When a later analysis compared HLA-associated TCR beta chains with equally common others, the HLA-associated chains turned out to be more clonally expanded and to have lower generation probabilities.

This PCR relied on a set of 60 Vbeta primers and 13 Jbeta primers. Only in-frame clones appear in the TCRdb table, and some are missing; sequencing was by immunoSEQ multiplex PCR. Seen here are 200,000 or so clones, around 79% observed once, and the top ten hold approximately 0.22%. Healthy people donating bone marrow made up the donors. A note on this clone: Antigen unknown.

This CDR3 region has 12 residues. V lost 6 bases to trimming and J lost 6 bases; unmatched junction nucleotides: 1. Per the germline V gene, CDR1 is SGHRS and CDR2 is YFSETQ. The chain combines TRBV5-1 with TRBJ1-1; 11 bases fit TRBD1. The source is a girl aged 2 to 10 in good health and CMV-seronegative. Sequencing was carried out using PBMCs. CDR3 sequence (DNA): TGCGCCAGCACGGGACAGGGGGCTGAAGCTTTCTTT. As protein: CASTGQGAEAFF. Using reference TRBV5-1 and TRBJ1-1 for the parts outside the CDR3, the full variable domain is KAGVTQTPRYLIKTRGQQVTLSCSPISGHRSVSWYQQTPGQGLQFLFEYFSETQRNKGNFPGRFSGRQFSNSRSEMNVSTLELGDSALYLCASTGQGAEAFFGQGTRLTVV.